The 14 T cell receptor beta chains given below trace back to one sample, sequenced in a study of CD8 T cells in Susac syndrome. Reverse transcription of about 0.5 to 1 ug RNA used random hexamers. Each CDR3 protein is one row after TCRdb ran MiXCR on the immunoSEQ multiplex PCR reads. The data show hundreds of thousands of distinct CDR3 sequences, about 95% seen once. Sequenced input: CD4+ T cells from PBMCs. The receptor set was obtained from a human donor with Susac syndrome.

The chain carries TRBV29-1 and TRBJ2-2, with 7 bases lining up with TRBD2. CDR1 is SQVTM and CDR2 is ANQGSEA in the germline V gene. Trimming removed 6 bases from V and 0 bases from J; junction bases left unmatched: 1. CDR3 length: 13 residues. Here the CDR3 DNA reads TGCAGCGTAGCGGGGACGAACACCGGGGAGCTGTTTTTT. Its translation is CSVAGTNTGELFF.

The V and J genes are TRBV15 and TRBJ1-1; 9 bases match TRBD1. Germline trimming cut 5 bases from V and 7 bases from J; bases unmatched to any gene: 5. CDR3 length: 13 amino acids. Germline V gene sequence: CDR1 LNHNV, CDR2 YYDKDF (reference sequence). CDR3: CATSGNRGHEAFF. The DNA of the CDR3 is TGTGCCACCAGCGGCAACAGGGGGCATGAAGCTTTCTTT.

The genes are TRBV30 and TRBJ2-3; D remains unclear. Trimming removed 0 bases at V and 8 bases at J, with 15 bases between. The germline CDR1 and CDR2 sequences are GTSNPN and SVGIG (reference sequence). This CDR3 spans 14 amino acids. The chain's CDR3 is CAWSVEISGVTQYF. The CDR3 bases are TGTGCCTGGAGTGTGGAGATAAGTGGAGTTACGCAGTATTTT.

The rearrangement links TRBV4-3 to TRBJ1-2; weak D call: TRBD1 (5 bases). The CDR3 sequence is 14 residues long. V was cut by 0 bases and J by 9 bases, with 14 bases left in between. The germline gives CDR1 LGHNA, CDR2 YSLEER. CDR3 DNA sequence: TGCGCCAGCAGCCAAGAGTCAGGGCAACATTGCTACACCTTC. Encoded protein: CASSQESGQHCYTF.

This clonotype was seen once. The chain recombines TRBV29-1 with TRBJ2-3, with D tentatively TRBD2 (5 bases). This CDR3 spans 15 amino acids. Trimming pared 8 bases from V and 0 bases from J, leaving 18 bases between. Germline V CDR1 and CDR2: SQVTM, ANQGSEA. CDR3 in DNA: TGCAGCCTCGAAACTGAGGGTTCTAGCACAGATACGCAGTATTTT. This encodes CSLETEGSSTDTQYF.

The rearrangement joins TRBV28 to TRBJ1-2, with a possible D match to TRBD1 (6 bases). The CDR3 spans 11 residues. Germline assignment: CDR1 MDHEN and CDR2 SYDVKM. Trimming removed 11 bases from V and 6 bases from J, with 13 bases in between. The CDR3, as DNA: TGTGCCGGCGGGGACACGGATGGCTACACCTTC. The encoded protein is CAGGDTDGYTF.

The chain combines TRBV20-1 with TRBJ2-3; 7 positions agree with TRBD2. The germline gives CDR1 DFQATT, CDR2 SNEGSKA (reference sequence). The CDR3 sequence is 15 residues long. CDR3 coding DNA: TGCAGCCTGGGACCCGGGGGGATGATTCAAGATACGCAGTATTTT. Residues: CSLGPGGMIQDTQYF.

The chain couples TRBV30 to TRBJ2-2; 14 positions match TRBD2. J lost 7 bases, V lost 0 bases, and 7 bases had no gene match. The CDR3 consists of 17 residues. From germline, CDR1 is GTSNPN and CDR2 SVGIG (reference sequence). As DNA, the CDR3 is TGTGCCTGGAGTGTAAGGACTAGCGGGGGGCACGGCGGGGAGCTGTTTTTT. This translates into CAWSVRTSGGHGGELFF.

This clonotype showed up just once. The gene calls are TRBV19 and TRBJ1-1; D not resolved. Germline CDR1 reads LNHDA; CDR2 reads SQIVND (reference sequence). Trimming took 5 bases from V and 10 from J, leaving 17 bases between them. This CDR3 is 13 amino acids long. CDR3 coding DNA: TGTGCCAGTAGTGAACGCGTGAGGGAAGGAGCTTTCTTT. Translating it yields CASSERVREGAFF.

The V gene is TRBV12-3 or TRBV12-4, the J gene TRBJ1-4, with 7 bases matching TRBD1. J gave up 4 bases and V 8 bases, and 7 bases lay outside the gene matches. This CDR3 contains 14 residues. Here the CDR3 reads CASRGTADNEKLFF. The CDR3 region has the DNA TGTGCCAGCCGCGGGACAGCGGATAATGAAAAACTGTTTTTT.

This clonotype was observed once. As DNA, the CDR3 is TGTGCCAGCAGCCAAGGGGACTTGACAGGGAACGAGCAGTACTTC. This encodes CASSQGDLTGNEQYF. V gene TRBV3-1 combines with J gene TRBJ2-7; a possible D gene is TRBD1 (7 bases). Germline CDR1 LGHDT, CDR2 YNNKEL (reference sequence). V was shortened by 1 base and J by 5 bases, with 15 bases between the two germline ends. The CDR3 spans 15 residues.

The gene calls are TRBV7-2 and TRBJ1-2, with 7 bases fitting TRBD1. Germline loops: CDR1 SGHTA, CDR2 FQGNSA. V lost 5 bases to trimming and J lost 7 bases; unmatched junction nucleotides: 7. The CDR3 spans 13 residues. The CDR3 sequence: CASSPDREGGYTF. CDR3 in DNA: TGTGCCAGCAGCCCCGACAGGGAAGGTGGCTACACCTTC.

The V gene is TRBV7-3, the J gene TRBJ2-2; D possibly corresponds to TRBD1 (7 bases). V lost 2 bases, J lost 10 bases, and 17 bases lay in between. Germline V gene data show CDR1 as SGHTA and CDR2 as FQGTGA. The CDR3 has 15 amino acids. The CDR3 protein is CASSLFRGEQSELFF. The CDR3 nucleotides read TGTGCCAGCAGCTTATTCAGGGGGGAGCAGTCGGAGCTGTTTTTT.

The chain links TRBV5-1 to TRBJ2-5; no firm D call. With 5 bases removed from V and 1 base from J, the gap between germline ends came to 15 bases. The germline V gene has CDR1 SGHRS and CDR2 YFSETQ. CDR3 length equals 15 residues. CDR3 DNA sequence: TGCGCCAGCAGTATCATTCAGAACCCCCAAGAGACCCAGTACTTC. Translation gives CASSIIQNPQETQYF.